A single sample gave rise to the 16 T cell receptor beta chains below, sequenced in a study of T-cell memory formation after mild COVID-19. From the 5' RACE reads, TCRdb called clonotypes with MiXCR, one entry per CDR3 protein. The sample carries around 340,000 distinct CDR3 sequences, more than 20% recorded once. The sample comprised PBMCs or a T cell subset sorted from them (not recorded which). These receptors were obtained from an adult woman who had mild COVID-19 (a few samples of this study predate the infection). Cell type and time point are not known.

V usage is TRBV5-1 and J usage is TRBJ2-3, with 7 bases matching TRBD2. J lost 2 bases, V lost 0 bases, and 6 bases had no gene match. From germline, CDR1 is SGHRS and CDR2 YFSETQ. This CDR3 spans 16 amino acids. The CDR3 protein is CASSLGASGATDTQYF. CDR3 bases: TGCGCCAGCAGCTTGGGAGCTAGCGGAGCCACAGATACGCAGTATTTT. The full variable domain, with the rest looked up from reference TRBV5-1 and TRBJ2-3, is KAGVTQTPRYLIKTRGQQVTLSCSPISGHRSVSWYQQTPGQGLQFLFEYFSETQRNKGNFPGRFSGRQFSNSRSEMNVSTLELGDSALYLCASSLGASGATDTQYFGPGTRLTVL.

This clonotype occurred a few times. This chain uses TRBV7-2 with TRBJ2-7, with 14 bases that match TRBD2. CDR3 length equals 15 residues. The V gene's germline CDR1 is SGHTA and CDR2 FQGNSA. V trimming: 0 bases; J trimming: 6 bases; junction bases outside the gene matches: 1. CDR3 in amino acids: CASSLAGLAGGEQYF. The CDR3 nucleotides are TGTGCCAGCAGCTTAGCAGGACTAGCGGGAGGCGAGCAGTACTTC.

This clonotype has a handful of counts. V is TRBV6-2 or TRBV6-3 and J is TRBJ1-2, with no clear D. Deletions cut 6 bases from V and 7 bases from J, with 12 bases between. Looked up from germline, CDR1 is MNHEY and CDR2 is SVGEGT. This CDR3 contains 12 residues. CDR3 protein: CASRASGGGYTF. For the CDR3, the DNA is TGTGCCAGCAGAGCCTCGGGAGGTGGCTACACCTTC.

CDR3 in DNA: TGTGCCAGCAGTTTAACGGATAATCAGCCCCAGCATTTT. As protein: CASSLTDNQPQHF. J is TRBJ1-5 and V is TRBV12-3 or TRBV12-4; D is unresolved. V was pared by 2 bases and J by 4 bases, with 6 bases between. This CDR3 contains 13 residues.

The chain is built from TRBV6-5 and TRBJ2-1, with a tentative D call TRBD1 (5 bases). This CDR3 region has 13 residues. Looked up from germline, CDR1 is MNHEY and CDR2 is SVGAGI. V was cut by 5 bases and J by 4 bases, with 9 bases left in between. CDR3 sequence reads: CASSVPGYNEQFF. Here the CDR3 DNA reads TGTGCCAGCAGTGTCCCAGGGTACAATGAGCAGTTCTTC.

As DNA, the CDR3 is TGCGCCAGCAGCTTGGAGGTCGAAAAGGAGGACATTCAGTACTTC. It is translated as CASSLEVEKEDIQYF. The chain employs TRBV5-1 and TRBJ2-4, with D tentatively TRBD2 (5 bases). CDR1 is SGHRS, CDR2 YFSETQ, per germline. This CDR3 comprises 15 residues. V was cut by 0 bases and J by 8 bases, with 15 bases left in between.

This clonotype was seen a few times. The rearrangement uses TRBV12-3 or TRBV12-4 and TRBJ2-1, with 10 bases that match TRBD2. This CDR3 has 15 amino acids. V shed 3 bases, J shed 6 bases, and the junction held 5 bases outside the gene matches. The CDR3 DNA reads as TGTGCCAGCAGTTTTCAGTCTAGCGGGGGCAATGAGCAGTTCTTC. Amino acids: CASSFQSSGGNEQFF.

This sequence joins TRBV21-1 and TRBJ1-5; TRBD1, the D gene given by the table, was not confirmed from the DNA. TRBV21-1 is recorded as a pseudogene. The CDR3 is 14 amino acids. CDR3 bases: TGTGCCAGCAGCAACAGGGGGCGGCGACAGCCCCAGCATTTT. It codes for CASSNRGRRQPQHF.

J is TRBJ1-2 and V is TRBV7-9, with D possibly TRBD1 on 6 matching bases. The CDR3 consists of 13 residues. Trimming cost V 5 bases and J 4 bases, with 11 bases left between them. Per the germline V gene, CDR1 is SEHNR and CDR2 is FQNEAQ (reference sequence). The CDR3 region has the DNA TGTGCCAGCAGCACGGGACACGCCTATGGCTACACCTTC. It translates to CASSTGHAYGYTF.

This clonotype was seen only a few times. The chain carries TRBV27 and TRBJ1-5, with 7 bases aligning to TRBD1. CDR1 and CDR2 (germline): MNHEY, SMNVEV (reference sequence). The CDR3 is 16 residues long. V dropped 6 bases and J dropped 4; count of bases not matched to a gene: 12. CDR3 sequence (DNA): TGTGCCAGCAGGCCGCCCGGGACAGCGGGAAATCAGCCCCAGCATTTT. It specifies CASRPPGTAGNQPQHF.

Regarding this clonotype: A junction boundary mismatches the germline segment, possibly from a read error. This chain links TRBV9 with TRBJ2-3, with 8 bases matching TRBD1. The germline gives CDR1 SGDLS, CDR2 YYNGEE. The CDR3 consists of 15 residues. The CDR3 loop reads CATTPWTGRTDTQYF. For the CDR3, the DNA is TGTGCCACCACCCCCTGGACAGGGCGGACAGACACGCAGTATTTT.

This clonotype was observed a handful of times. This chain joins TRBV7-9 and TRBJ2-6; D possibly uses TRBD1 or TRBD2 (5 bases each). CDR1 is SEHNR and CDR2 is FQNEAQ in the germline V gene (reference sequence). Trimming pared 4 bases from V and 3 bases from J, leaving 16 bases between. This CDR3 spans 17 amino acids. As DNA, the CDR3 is TGTGCCAGCAGCTATTATGCCGGGACGAGTGGGGCCAACGTCCTGACTTTC. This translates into CASSYYAGTSGANVLTF.

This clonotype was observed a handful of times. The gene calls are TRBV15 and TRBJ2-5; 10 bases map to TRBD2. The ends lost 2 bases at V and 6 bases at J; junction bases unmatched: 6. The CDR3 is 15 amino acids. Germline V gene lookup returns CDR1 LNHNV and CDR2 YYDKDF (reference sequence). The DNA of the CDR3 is TGTGCCACCAGCAGAAAAAGCGGGAGGGCACAGACCCAGTACTTC. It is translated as CATSRKSGRAQTQYF.

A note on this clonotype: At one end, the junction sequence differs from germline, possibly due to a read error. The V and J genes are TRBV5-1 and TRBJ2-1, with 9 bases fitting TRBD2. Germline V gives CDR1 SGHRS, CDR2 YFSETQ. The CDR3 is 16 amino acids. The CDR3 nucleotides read TGTGCCAGCAGCTTGGGCCTAGCGGGACCTTACAATGAGCAGTTCTTC. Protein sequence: CASSLGLAGPYNEQFF.

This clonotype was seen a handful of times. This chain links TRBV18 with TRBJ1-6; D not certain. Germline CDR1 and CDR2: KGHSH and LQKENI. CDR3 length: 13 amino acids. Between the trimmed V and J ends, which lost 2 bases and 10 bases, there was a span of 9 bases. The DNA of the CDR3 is TGTGCCAGCTCACCAGGCGTAGACTCACCCCTCCACTTT. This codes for CASSPGVDSPLHF. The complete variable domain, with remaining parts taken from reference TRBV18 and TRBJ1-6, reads NAGVMQNPRHLVRRRGQEARLRCSPMKGHSHVYWYRQLPEEGLKFMVYLQKENIIDESGMPKERFSAEFPKEGPSILRIQQVVRGDSAAYFCASSPGVDSPLHFGNGTRLTVT.

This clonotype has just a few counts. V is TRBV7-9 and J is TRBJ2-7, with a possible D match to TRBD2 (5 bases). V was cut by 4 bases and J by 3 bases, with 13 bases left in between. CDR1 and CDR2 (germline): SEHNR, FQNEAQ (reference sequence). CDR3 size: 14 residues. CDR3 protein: CASSSSQSDYEQYF. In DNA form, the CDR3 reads TGTGCCAGCAGCTCTAGCCAGAGCGACTACGAGCAGTACTTC.